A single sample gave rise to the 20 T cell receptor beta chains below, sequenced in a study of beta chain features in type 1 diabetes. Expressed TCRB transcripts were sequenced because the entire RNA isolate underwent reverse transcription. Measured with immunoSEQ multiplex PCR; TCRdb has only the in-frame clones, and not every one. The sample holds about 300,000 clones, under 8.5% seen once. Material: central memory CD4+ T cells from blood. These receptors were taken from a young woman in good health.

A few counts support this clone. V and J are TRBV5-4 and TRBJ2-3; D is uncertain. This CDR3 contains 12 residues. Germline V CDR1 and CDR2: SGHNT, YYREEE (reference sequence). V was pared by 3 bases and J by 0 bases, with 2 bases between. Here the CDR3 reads CASSSSTDTQYF. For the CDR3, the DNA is TGTGCCAGCAGCTCCAGCACAGATACGCAGTATTTT.

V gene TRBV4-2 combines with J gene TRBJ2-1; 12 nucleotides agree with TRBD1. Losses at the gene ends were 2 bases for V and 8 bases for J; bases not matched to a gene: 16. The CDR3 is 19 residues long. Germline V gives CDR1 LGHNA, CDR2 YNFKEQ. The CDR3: CASSQKLAPGQGAPHEQFF. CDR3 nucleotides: TGTGCCAGCAGCCAAAAACTAGCTCCGGGACAGGGGGCTCCCCATGAGCAGTTCTTC.

Written as DNA, the CDR3 is TGTGCATCAACAAGTTTGGGGGGGACAGGGAACTACGAGCAGTACTTC. Residues: CASTSLGGTGNYEQYF. The chain links TRBV27 to TRBJ2-7, with TRBD1 matching over 9 bases. There are 16 residues in the CDR3. The germline V gene encodes CDR1 MNHEY and CDR2 SMNVEV (reference sequence).

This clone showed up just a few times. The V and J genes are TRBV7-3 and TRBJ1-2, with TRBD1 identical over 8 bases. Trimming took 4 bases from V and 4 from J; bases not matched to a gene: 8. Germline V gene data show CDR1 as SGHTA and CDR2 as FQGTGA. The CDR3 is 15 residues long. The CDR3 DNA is TGTGCCAGCAGCTCGCACCCAGGGGGCGTCTATGGCTACACCTTC. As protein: CASSSHPGGVYGYTF.

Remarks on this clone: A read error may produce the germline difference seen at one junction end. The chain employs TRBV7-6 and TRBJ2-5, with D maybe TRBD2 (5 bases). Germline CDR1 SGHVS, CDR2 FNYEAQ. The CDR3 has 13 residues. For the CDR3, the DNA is TGTGCTAGCAGCTTACGGACTCAAGAGACCCAGTACTTC. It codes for CASSLRTQETQYF.

The CDR3 region is CASSGQGQAYEQYV. The CDR3 DNA reads TGTGCCAGCAGCGGACAGGGACAGGCCTACGAGCAGTACGTC. The chain uses TRBV21-1 and TRBJ2-7; the table's D call of TRBD1 was not tested on the DNA. TRBV21-1 is shown as a pseudogene. CDR3 length: 14 residues.

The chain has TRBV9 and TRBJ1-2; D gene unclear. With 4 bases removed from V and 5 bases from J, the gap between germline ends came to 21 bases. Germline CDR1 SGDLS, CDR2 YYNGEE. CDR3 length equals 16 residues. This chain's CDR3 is CASSPQPRGTSYGYTF. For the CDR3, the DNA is TGTGCCAGCAGCCCCCAGCCGCGGGGAACTTCATATGGCTACACCTTC.

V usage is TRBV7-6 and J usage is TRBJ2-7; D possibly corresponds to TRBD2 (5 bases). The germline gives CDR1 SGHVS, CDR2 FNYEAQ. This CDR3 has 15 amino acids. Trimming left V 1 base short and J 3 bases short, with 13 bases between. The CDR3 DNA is TGTGCCAGCAGCTTAGGACGGGGATTGGACTACGAGCAGTACGTC. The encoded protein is CASSLGRGLDYEQYV.

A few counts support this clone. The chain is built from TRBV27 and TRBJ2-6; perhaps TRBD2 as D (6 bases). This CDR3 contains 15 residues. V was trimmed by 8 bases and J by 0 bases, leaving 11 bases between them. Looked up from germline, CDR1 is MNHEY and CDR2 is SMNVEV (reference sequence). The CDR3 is CASSGLSSGANVLTF. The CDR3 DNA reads TGTGCCAGCTCGGGACTTAGCTCTGGGGCCAACGTCCTGACTTTC.

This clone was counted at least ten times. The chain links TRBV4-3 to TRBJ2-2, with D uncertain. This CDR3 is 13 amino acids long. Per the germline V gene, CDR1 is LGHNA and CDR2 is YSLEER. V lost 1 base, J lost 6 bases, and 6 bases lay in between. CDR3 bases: TGCGCCAGCAGCCAAGTCGCGTCCGGGGAGCTGTTTTTT. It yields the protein CASSQVASGELFF.

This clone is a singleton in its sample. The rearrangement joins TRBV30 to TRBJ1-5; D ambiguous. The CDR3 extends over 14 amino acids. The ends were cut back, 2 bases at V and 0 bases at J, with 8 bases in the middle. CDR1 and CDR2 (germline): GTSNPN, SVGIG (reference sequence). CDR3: CAWSKGYSNQPQHF. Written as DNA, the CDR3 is TGTGCCTGGAGTAAGGGATATAGCAATCAGCCCCAGCATTTT.

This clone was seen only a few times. As DNA, the CDR3 is TGCGCCAGCAGCTTGGGGACAGGGGTGGGTCAGCCCCAGCATTTT. Its translation is CASSLGTGVGQPQHF. This chain uses TRBV5-1 with TRBJ1-5; 9 bases are a match to TRBD1. From germline, CDR1 is SGHRS and CDR2 YFSETQ. V lost 0 bases to trimming and J lost 6 bases; unmatched junction nucleotides: 4. This CDR3 contains 15 residues.

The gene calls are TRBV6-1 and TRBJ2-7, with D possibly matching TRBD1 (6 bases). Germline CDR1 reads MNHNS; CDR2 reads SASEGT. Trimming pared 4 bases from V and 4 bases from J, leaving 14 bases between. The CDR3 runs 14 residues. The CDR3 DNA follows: TGTGCCAGCAGTGGGAACAGGGCCAATTACGAGCAGTACGTC. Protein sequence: CASSGNRANYEQYV.

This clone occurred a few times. The CDR3 spells CASSQVSLTRDEKLFF. In DNA form, the CDR3 reads TGTGCCAGCAGCCAAGTTTCGCTTACCCGGGATGAAAAACTGTTTTTT. The rearrangement uses TRBV4-2 and TRBJ1-4; D gene ambiguous. The CDR3 is 16 amino acids. Per germline, CDR1 LGHNA and CDR2 YNFKEQ. V was trimmed by 1 base and J by 6 bases, leaving 15 bases between them.

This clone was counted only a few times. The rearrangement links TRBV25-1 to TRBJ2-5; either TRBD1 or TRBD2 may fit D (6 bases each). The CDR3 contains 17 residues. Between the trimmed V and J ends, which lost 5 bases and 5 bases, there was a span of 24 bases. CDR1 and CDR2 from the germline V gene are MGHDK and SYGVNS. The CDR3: CASSFPTEGHDLETQYF. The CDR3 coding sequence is TGTGCCAGCAGTTTCCCCACGGAGGGACACGACCTTGAGACCCAGTACTTC.

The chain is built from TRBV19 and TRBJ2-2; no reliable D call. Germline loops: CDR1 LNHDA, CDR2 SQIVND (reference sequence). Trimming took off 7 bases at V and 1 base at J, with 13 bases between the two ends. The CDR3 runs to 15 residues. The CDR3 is CASKRRAENTGELFF. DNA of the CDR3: TGTGCCAGTAAACGTAGGGCAGAGAACACCGGGGAGCTGTTTTTT.

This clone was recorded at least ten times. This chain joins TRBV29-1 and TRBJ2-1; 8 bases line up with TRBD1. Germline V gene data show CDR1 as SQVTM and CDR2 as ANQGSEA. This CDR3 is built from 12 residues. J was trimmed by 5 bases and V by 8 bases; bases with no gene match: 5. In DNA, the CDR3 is TGCAGCAAAAGGACAGGGAACAATGAGCAGTTCTTC. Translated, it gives CSKRTGNNEQFF.

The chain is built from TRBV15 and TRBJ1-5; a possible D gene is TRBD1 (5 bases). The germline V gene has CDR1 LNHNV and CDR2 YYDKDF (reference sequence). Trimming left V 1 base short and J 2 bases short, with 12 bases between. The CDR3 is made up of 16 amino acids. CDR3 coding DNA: TGTGCCACCAGCAGAGTCGGGGGGTTAGGCAATCAGCCCCAGCATTTT. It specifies CATSRVGGLGNQPQHF.

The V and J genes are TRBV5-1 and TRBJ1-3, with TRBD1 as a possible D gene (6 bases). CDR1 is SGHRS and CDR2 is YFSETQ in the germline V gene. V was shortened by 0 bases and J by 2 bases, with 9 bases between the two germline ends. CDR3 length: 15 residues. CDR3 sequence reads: CASSLGGGTGNTIYF. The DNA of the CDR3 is TGCGCCAGCAGCTTGGGAGGGGGAACTGGAAACACCATATATTTT.

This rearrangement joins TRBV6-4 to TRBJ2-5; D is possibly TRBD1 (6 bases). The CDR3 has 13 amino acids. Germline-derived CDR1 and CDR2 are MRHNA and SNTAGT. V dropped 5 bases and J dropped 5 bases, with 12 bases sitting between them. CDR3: CASSPSGVETQYF. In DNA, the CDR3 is TGTGCCAGCAGTCCCTCAGGGGTCGAGACCCAGTACTTC.